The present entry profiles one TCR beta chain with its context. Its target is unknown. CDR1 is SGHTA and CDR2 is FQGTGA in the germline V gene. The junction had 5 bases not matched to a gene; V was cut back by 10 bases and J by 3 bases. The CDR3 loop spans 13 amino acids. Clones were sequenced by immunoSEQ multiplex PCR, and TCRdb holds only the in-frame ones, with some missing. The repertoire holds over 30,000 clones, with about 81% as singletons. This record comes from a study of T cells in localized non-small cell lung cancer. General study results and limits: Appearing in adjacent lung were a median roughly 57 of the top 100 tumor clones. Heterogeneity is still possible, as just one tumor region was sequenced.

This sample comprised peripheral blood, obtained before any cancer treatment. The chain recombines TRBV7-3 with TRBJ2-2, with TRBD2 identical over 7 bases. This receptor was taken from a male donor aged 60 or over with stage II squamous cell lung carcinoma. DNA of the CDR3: TGTGCCACCCGGGAGGCCTACACCGGGGAGCTGTTTTTT. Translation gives CATREAYTGELFF.